The T cell receptor (beta chain) under discussion was sequenced for a study of blood T cell repertoires in COVID-19 (dated by TCRdb to 2019 to 2021). About the investigation overall: The collaborator samples originated in the United States, Italy and Spain and spanned the acute and convalescent phases of COVID-19. The prospective study material was composed of cDNA or gDNA derived from T cells, B-cell-depleted T cells, or PBMCs. Deeply sampled blood TCRbeta repertoires from subjects exposed to, actively infected with, or recovered from COVID-19 were included in the dataset. A freely available public database, intended as a resource for researchers studying the immune response to SARS-CoV-2, is where the repertoires were released. Samples were obtained from the ongoing ImmuneRACE study (first 160 participants) and from roughly 1,300 subjects provided by 6 global collaborators. Nearly every sample came with metadata listing a de-identified subject ID, COVID-19 status, age in years and sex. Where available, HLA class I and class II types were taken from metadata supplied by the sample provider and were not determined by assay-based typing.

As to this clone: The antigen it binds to is not known. Qualities for individual bases were not recorded, and no much larger clone is one base off.

Samples from volunteer blood donors who had recovered from COVID-19 were contributed by a second Seattle source. Whole blood was collected in K2EDTA tubes by collaborating institutions according to the institutions' own protocols. Collaborator samples were shipped for TCRbeta analysis as frozen whole blood, isolated PBMCs, or DNA extracted from either sample type. Spanning cysteine to phenylalanine, the CDR3 consists of 16 amino acids. Only the CDR3 DNA stays, 48 bases, in frame from base 1. Here V drops 0 bases and J drops 0 bases, and the junction holds 7 bases not matched to any gene. CDR1 is given as GTSNPN and CDR2 as SVGIG, both from the germline V gene (reference sequence). The paper's findings and limits, for the study overall: The quantity of clinical and demographic metadata differed by source and by participant and was supplied without curation.

TCRbeta CDR3 regions were amplified from genomic DNA using the immunoSEQ Assay, a bias-controlled multiplex PCR. The published analysis was carried out like this. The number of nucleated cells in each sample was estimated from the amplification of reference gene primers within the assay. Sequence reads were collapsed and filtered to measure the absolute abundance of every unique TCRbeta CDR3 rearrangement. For each sample, productive Simpson clonality was calculated as the square root of Simpson's diversity index across productive rearrangements. As stored in TCRdb, this immuneACCESS dataset retains in-frame rearrangements with V and J assigned. A fraction of the clones does not appear; measured against another copy, unresolved V genes explain less than half of the discrepancy, and the remainder lacks a known reason. V, J and clone size are those of that table, while D and trimming were read from the DNA. The sample records about 280,000 clones, roughly 87% of which are singletons. The ten largest clones capture roughly 2.2% of the sample.

The V and J segments used are TRBV30 and TRBJ1-2; 7 central nucleotides agree with TRBD1. Sample: peripheral blood. The TCR was taken from a woman aged 45 to 65 who had recovered from COVID-19. CDR3 protein: CAWSVKPQGTNYGYTF. The sequence in DNA is TGTGCCTGGAGTGTAAAGCCACAGGGGACTAACTATGGCTACACCTTC. Beyond the CDR3, the reference TRBV30 and TRBJ1-2 genes provide the residues; the full variable domain reads: SQTIHQWPATLVQPVGSPLSLECTVEGTSNPNLYWYRQAAGRGLQLLFYSVGIGQISSEVPQNLSASRPQDRQFILSSKKLLLSDSGFYLCAWSVKPQGTNYGYTFGSGTRLTVV.